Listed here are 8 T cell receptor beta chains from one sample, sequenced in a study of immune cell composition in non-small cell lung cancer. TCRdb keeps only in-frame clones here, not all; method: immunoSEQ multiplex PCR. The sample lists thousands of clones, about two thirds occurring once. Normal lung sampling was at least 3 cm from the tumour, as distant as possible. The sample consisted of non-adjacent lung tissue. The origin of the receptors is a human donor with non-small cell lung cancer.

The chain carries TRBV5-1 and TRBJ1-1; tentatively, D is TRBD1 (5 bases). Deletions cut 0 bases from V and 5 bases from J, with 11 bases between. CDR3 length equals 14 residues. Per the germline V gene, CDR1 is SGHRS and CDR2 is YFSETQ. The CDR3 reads CASSLAGGGTEAFF. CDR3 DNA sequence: TGCGCCAGCAGCTTGGCCGGGGGGGGAACTGAAGCTTTCTTT.

The chain's CDR3 is CASSQSPNSPLHF. For the CDR3, the DNA is TGTGCCAGCAGCCAAAGCCCTAATTCACCCCTCCACTTT. This sequence joins TRBV7-3 and TRBJ1-6; D uncertain. The V gene lost 5 bases and the J gene lost 6 bases, with 8 bases spanning the gap. Germline CDR1 is SGHTA and CDR2 is FQGTGA. The CDR3 totals 13 residues.

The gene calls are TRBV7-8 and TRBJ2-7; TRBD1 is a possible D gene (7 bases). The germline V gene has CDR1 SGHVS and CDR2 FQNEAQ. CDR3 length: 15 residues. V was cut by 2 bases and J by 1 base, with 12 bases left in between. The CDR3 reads CASSLRGTVSYEQYF. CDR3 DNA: TGTGCCAGCAGCTTACGCGGGACAGTTTCCTACGAGCAGTACTTC.

CDR3 sequence (DNA): TGTGCCAGCAGCCAAGATCAAGGGGAGGGTAATGAAAAACTGTTTTTT. It yields the protein CASSQDQGEGNEKLFF. The chain employs TRBV4-2 and TRBJ1-4, with D possibly being TRBD1 (5 bases). The CDR3 sequence is 16 residues long. V lost 0 bases to trimming and J lost 4 bases, with 12 bases between them. Germline loops: CDR1 LGHNA, CDR2 YNFKEQ.

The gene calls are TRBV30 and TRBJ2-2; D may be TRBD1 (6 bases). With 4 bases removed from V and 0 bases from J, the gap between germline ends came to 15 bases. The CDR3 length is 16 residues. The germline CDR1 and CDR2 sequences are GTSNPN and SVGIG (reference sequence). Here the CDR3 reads CAWTRLRDTNTGELFF. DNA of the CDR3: TGTGCCTGGACCAGATTAAGGGACACGAACACCGGGGAGCTGTTTTTT.

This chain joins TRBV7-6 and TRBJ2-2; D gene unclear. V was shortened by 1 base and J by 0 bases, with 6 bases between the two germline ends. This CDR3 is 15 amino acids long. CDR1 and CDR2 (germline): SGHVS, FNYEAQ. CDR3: CASSLGTSNTGELFF. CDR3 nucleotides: TGTGCCAGCAGCTTAGGAACTTCGAACACCGGGGAGCTGTTTTTT.

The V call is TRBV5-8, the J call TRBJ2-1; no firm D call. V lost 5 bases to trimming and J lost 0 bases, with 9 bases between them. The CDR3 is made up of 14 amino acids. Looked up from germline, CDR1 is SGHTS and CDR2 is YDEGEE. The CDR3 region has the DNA TGTGCCAGCAGTTACTGGGCCTCCTACAATGAGCAGTTCTTC. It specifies CASSYWASYNEQFF.

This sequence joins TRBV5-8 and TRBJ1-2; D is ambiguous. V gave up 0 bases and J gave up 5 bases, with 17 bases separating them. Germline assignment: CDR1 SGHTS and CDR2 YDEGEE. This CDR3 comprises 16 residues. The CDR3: CASSLGGEETSYGYTF. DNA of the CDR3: TGTGCCAGCAGCTTGGGGGGAGAGGAAACCTCTTATGGCTACACCTTC.